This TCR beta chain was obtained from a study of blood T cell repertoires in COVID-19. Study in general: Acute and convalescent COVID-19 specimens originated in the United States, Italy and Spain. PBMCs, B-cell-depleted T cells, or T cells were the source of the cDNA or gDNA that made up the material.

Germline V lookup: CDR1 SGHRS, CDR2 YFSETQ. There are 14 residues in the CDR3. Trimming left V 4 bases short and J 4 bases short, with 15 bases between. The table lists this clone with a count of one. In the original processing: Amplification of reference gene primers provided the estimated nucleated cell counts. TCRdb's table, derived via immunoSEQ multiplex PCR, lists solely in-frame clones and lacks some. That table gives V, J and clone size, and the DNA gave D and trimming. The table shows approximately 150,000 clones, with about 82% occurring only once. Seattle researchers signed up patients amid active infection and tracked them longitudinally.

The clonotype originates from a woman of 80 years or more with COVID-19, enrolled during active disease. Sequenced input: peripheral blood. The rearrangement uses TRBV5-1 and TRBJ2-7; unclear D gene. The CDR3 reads CASSPGLRSYEQYF. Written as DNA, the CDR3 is TGCGCCAGCAGCCCCGGCTTGAGGTCATACGAGCAGTACTTC.